Following are 2 T cell receptor beta chains from one sample sequenced in a study of blood T cell repertoires in COVID-19 (dated by TCRdb to the early 2020s). The library was generated by the immunoSEQ multiplex PCR assay. TCRdb took this table from immuneACCESS and kept in-frame rearrangements with V and J called. Such tables lack part of the clones; where checked against another copy, unresolved V genes explain under half of the gap, and the rest is unexplained. In this sample the table shows about 160,000 clones, approximately 80% of which occur a single time. The ten largest clones add up to about 10% of the sample. The sequenced material came from peripheral blood. The receptors were gathered from an elderly woman with active or convalescent COVID-19.

The CDR3 DNA follows: TGTGCCAGCAGTTACTCTAGGACAGGGGTTTCGAAGACCCAGTACTTC. As protein: CASSYSRTGVSKTQYF. The chain is built from TRBV6-2 or TRBV6-3 and TRBJ2-5, with 9 bases that match TRBD1. Germline V gives CDR1 MNHEY, CDR2 SVGEGT. The CDR3 runs 16 residues. Trimming at V came to 0 bases and at J to 6 bases, leaving 8 bases not matched to a gene.

The CDR3 spells CASSNRQGPYEQYF. CDR3 sequence (DNA): TGTGCCAGCAGCAACCGACAGGGCCCCTACGAGCAGTACTTC. This chain uses TRBV14 with TRBJ2-7; 7 bases are a match to TRBD1. The germline V gene encodes CDR1 SGHDN and CDR2 FVKESK. The V gene end was trimmed by 5 bases and the J gene end by 2 bases; junction bases not matched to a gene: 6. This CDR3 contains 14 residues.